What follows is one T cell receptor beta chain and its context. These data originate in a study of long-term antiretroviral therapy in people with HIV. The authors ran the immunoSEQ assay, v3.0, at survey level. TCRdb's table, derived via immunoSEQ multiplex PCR, lists solely in-frame clones and lacks some. The sample holds some 31,000 clones, 95% seen once. V lost 1 base and J 1 base, leaving 20 bases between the germline ends. CDR3 length equals 18 residues. In germline, CDR1 is SGHKS, CDR2 YYEKEE (reference sequence). Sequenced material: unsorted PBMCs, taken 5.3 years after starting antiretroviral therapy. The chain carries TRBV5-5 and TRBJ2-5; possibly TRBD1 for D (6 bases). The receptor comes from a man younger than 45 with HIV. CDR3 protein: CASSLPVYVGTTQETQYF. DNA for the CDR3: TGTGCCAGCAGCTTGCCGGTGTACGTCGGGACAACCCAAGAGACCCAGTACTTC.